The clone carrying this T cell receptor (beta chain) was seen just once. Its matching antigen is unknown. This sample stems from a study of T cells after yellow fever vaccination. The study, taken as a whole, reports: From the bulk population, abundant clonotypes could contaminate and appear within FACS-sorted repertoires. Some clonotypes, a small share, were shared between CD4 and CD8 compartments. Primary-vaccination clones mostly resurfaced post-booster (around 96% CD4, roughly 87% CD8).

The 5'RACE template-switching step produced TCR cDNA and added a universal primer site and UMIs. TCRdb ran MiXCR on the 5' RACE reads and lists one entry per CDR3 protein. The repertoire has a few hundred thousand distinct CDR3 sequences, approximately 21% of them found once; the top ten carry over 11%. V was shortened by 5 bases and J by 0 bases, with 14 bases between the two germline ends. The germline gives CDR1 DFQATT, CDR2 SNEGSKA (reference sequence). The CDR3 sequence is 15 residues long. The receptor's source is a man younger than 40 who received the YFV17D yellow fever vaccine. The sample consisted of PBMCs, taken 15 days after the yellow fever booster vaccination. The J gene is TRBJ2-1, the V gene TRBV20-1, with D unresolved. The CDR3 DNA is TGCAGTGCTCCATCACCACAGAGCTCCTACAATGAGCAGTTCTTC. This codes for CSAPSPQSSYNEQFF.